This T cell receptor beta chain originates from a study of spatial heterogeneity in lung cancer. Study-level findings and limits: In blood, ubiquitous expanded tumor TCRs appeared more at resection than follow-up.

TCRdb reprocessed the 5' RACE reads via MiXCR and lists one record per CDR3 protein. The sample shows 20,000 to 30,000 distinct CDR3 sequences, around 6% of them seen only once. Stated time point: blood at routine non-recurrence follow-up after resection. Sequencing of whole RNA from tumor, nontumor lung or frozen PBMC involved no sorting. The table lists this clonotype with many counts. Its cognate antigen is unknown. The material was PBMCs, obtained at follow-up. This TCR was sampled from a male donor with early-stage non-small cell lung cancer.

CDR3 sequence reads: CASSQGGSGSYTGELFF. Written as DNA, the CDR3 is TGCGCCAGCAGCCAAGGGGGCAGCGGGAGTTACACCGGGGAGCTGTTTTTT. This sequence joins TRBV4-3 and TRBJ2-2; 8 bases map to TRBD2. Trimming removed 1 base from V and 3 bases from J; junction bases left unmatched: 7. CDR1 and CDR2 from the germline V gene are LGHNA and YSLEER. This CDR3 is 17 amino acids long.